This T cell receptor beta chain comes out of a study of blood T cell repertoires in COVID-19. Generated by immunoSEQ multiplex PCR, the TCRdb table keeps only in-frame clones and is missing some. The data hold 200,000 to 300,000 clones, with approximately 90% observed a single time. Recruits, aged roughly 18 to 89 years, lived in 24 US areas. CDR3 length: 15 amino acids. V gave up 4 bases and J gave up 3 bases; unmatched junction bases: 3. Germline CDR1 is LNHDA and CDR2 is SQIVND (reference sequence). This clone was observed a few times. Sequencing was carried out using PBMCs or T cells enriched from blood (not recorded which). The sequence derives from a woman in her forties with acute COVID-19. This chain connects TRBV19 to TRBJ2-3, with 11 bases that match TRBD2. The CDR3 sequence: CASSTGLAVTDTQYF. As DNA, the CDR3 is TGTGCCAGTAGTACGGGACTAGCGGTAACAGATACGCAGTATTTT.